The 11 T cell receptor beta chains below all came from one sample that was sequenced in a study of CD8 T cells in ankylosing spondylitis. TCRdb used MiXCR to reprocess the 5' RACE reads, holding one entry per CDR3 protein. The sample comprises over 150,000 distinct CDR3 sequences, 10% to 15% of which are singletons, and about 15% rests with the top ten. Sequenced material: blood, either unsorted or a sorted T cell fraction (not recorded which). The source is a male donor with ankylosing spondylitis or in good health (not recorded which).

This clonotype was observed at least ten times. Written as DNA, the CDR3 is TGCAGCGTTGATGGTGGCTATGGCTACACCTTC. It yields the protein CSVDGGYGYTF. The gene calls are TRBV29-1 and TRBJ1-2; no clear D. Germline CDR1 reads SQVTM; CDR2 reads ANQGSEA. The CDR3 runs 11 residues. V lost 3 bases and J 4 bases, leaving 6 bases between the germline ends.

The chain uses TRBV6-2 or TRBV6-3 and TRBJ2-3; the match to TRBD2 covers 7 bases. CDR1 is MNHEY and CDR2 is SVGEGT in the germline V gene. The CDR3 has 17 residues. The ends lost 6 bases at V and 3 bases at J; junction bases unmatched: 15. This CDR3 reads CASSLFLMGGGTDTQYF. For the CDR3, the DNA is TGTGCCAGCAGCCTCTTCCTCATGGGCGGGGGAACAGATACGCAGTATTTT.

This clonotype occurred a few times. The chain recombines TRBV3-1 with TRBJ2-7; no clear D. The V end was cut by 0 bases, the J end by 0 bases, with 12 bases between. The CDR3 is made up of 16 amino acids. CDR1 is LGHDT and CDR2 is YNNKEL in the germline V gene (reference sequence). CDR3 amino acids: CASSQEGNYPSYEQYF. The CDR3 DNA reads as TGTGCCAGCAGCCAAGAAGGGAACTACCCCTCCTACGAGCAGTACTTC.

The chain recombines TRBV5-1 with TRBJ2-7; 7 nucleotides line up with TRBD1. V shed 3 bases, J shed 0 bases, and the junction held 6 bases outside the gene matches. This CDR3 has 15 amino acids. Germline V CDR1 and CDR2: SGHRS, YFSETQ. The CDR3 reads CASSSGTASSYEQYF. In DNA form, the CDR3 reads TGCGCCAGCAGCTCCGGGACAGCGAGCTCCTACGAGCAGTACTTC.

The chain is built from TRBV20-1 and TRBJ2-1; 12 positions match TRBD2. CDR1 DFQATT and CDR2 SNEGSKA come from the germline V gene (reference sequence). The J segment lost 1 base and the V segment lost 3 bases, leaving 7 bases of the junction unmatched. CDR3 length equals 17 residues. The CDR3 loop is CSASRVTSGSSYNEQFF. The DNA of the CDR3 is TGCAGTGCTAGTCGCGTGACTAGCGGGAGTTCCTACAATGAGCAGTTCTTC.

The chain joins TRBV4-2 to TRBJ2-7, with a weak D call TRBD2 (5 bases). The CDR3 spans 14 residues. The V end was cut by 6 bases, the J end by 0 bases, with 12 bases between. Germline V gene lookup returns CDR1 LGHNA and CDR2 YNFKEQ. DNA of the CDR3: TGTGCCAGCAGACCGACAACTAGCTCCTACGAGCAGTACTTC. Translation: CASRPTTSSYEQYF.

This clonotype was seen a handful of times. V gene TRBV30 combines with J gene TRBJ1-2; the D is unclear. Trimming shortened V by 3 bases and J by 3 bases, and 5 bases separated the two germline ends. The germline gives CDR1 GTSNPN, CDR2 SVGIG (reference sequence). The length of the CDR3 is 11 residues. In nucleotides, the CDR3 is TGTGCCTGGAGCGAGGACTATGGCTACACCTTC. Amino acids: CAWSEDYGYTF.

The gene calls are TRBV12-3 or TRBV12-4 and TRBJ2-7; 9 bases agree with TRBD1. Germline trimming cut 3 bases from V and 0 bases from J; bases unmatched to any gene: 9. The CDR3 is 17 amino acids. For the CDR3, the DNA is TGTGCCAGCAGTTTTCCCCTACAGGGGGCGGGCTCCTACGAGCAGTACTTC. Protein product: CASSFPLQGAGSYEQYF.

This clonotype occurred a few times. The CDR3 DNA reads as TGTGCCAGCAGCTTATTTAGGGGGGGAGTGTTCTTC. As protein: CASSLFRGGVFF. This sequence joins TRBV11-2 and TRBJ2-1; a possible D gene is TRBD2 (7 bases). The germline CDR1 and CDR2 sequences are SGHAT and FQNNGV. V was pared by 2 bases and J by 15 bases, with 14 bases between. The CDR3 totals 12 residues.

This clonotype was seen many times. The chain carries TRBV12-3 or TRBV12-4 and TRBJ2-2; no firm D call. This CDR3 contains 13 residues. The V and J ends lost 5 bases and 10 bases respectively, with 14 bases between them. The CDR3: CASSLPLPLELFF. The CDR3 DNA is TGTGCCAGCAGTCTTCCCCTACCCCTGGAGCTGTTTTTT.

The chain carries TRBV5-4 and TRBJ2-3; 8 positions match TRBD2. V shed 3 bases, J shed 4 bases, and the junction held 16 bases outside the gene matches. There are 18 residues in the CDR3. CDR1 and CDR2 from the germline V gene are SGHNT and YYREEE (reference sequence). As DNA, the CDR3 is TGTGCCAGCAGCTCGGACCCCCTTGTCGGGGGGGTACCAGATACGCAGTATTTT. This encodes CASSSDPLVGGVPDTQYF.